This is a list of T cell receptor beta chains from one sample in a study of metastatic and nonmetastatic thyroid tumors. TCRdb ran MiXCR on the PCR reads. Here the sample spans more than 35,000 clones, roughly 14% being singletons. The sequencing sample was made of blood. Receptor source: a female donor with papillary thyroid cancer or a benign thyroid nodule (not recorded which). Some clones in this sample may be carry-over from other donors' samples. Both conserved end residues are part of each CDR3. The D gene is left open where the match is weak. Some rows have no size entry. The others give once, few or many, or a class for an expanded clone.

clone_size j_call d_call cdr3_length v_call cdr3_aa cdr3_nt
many TRBJ1-5 TRBD1 16 TRBV6-1 CASKITETGLNQPQHF TGTGCCAGCAAAATCACCGAGACAGGGCTGAATCAGCCCCAGCATTTT
few TRBJ2-7 TRBD2 15 TRBV9 CASSGGGVSSYEQYF TGTGCCAGCAGCGGGGGGGGGGTGAGCTCCTACGAGCAGTACTTC
. TRBJ1-2 . 14 TRBV6-1 CASTPLGISYCYTF TGTGCCAGCACCCCCTTAGGGATCTCCTATTGCTACACCTTC
many TRBJ2-7 TRBD1 13 TRBV6-1 CASSPGQAPEQYF TGTGCCAGCAGCCCGGGACAGGCACCCGAGCAGTACTTC
. TRBJ2-7 . 13 TRBV11-2 CANIQGRGYEQYF TGTGCCAACATCCAGGGTCGGGGATACGAGCAGTACTTC
many TRBJ1-4 . 16 TRBV4-1 CASSAFVAAPSEKLFF TGCGCCAGCAGCGCCTTCGTGGCAGCCCCCTCTGAAAAACTGTTTTTT
many TRBJ2-1 . 14 TRBV19 CASSIGGGNNEQFF TGTGCCAGTAGTATAGGGGGCGGCAATAATGAGCAGTTCTTC
medium-sized TRBJ2-7 TRBD2 15 TRBV27 CASSLNAGAPYEQYF TGTGCCAGCAGTTTAAACGCGGGAGCCCCCTACGAGCAGTACTTC
many TRBJ1-4 . 14 TRBV2 CASRETGRDEKLFF TGTGCCAGCAGGGAAACAGGGAGGGATGAAAAACTGTTTTTT
many TRBJ2-1 . 15 TRBV3-1 CASSQQGLVVDEQFF TGTGCCAGCAGCCAGCAGGGGTTAGTAGTCGATGAGCAGTTCTTC
many TRBJ1-3 TRBD1 15 TRBV20-1 CSARDRDRGGNTIYF TGCAGTGCTAGAGACCGAGACAGGGGTGGAAACACCATATATTTT
. TRBJ2-7 TRBD1 13 TRBV5-1 CASSWDRGSEQYF TGCGCCAGCAGTTGGGACAGGGGTAGCGAGCAGTACTTC
many TRBJ1-2 TRBD1 14 TRBV9 CASSFGTGSGGYTF TGTGCCAGCAGCTTTGGGACAGGGTCGGGAGGCTACACCTTC
. TRBJ1-1 TRBD1 13 TRBV20-1 CSANRDRNTEAFF TGCAGTGCAAACCGGGACAGGAACACTGAAGCTTTCTTT
many TRBJ2-7 . 10 TRBV20-1 CSASGLEQYF TGCAGTGCTTCTGGACTCGAGCAGTACTTC
. TRBJ1-1 TRBD1 14 TRBV6-1 CASSTGTVGTEAFF TGTGCCAGCAGTACCGGGACAGTTGGGACTGAAGCTTTCTTT